This is a list of T cell receptor beta chains from one sample in a study of T cell changes during pregnancy in multiple sclerosis. The table came from immunoSEQ multiplex PCR; TCRdb's copy has only in-frame clones and leaves some out. Altogether tens of thousands of clones are present, around 93% being singletons, with the ten largest covering about 2.9%. Sequenced material: peripheral blood, taken in the second trimester of pregnancy. The receptors were sampled from a female donor in good health, enrolled as a control in a pregnancy study. CDR3s leave out the opening cysteine and the closing phenylalanine or tryptophan. A D gene is named only where the DNA matches it firmly.

>TRBD1|TRBJ1-1|TRBV28
ASSRHSGGTEAF
>TRBD1|TRBJ2-7|TRBV13
ASSLQGQGYEQY
>TRBD2|TRBJ2-1|TRBV4-3
ASSQGTSGRFNEQF
>.|TRBJ2-5|TRBV5-1
ASSGGQETQY
>.|TRBJ1-4|TRBV6-6
ASSFINEKLF
>TRBD2|TRBJ2-3|TRBV6-4
ASSPSGGGPDTQY
>TRBD2|TRBJ2-7|TRBV7-2
ASSLRGTSHEQY
>.|TRBJ2-2|TRBV5-1
ASSLGLAGANTGELF
>TRBD2|TRBJ2-7|TRBV6-5
ASSYSPAGGYEQY
>.|TRBJ2-2|TRBV30
AWSVREGDTGELF
>TRBD1|TRBJ2-7|TRBV27
ASSLTMGQGNGQY
>TRBD1|TRBJ1-1|TRBV27
ASRTEGAVNTEAF
>TRBD2|TRBJ2-1|TRBV9
ASSVDYRSTSRPGEQF
>.|TRBJ2-2|TRBV27
ASSLGVAPAGGELF
>.|TRBJ2-1|TRBV11-3
ASSLAARGLTEQF
>.|TRBJ2-4|TRBV28
ASSPTRGGVNIQY
>.|TRBJ2-1|TRBV27
ASSPRAYNEQF
>TRBD2|TRBJ2-7|TRBV10-1
ASSELPLAGVEQY
>TRBD2|TRBJ2-1|TRBV7-9
ASSLKLAGGLNNEQF
>TRBD2|TRBJ2-5|TRBV5-4
ASSPGLAGAGETQY
>.|TRBJ2-5|TRBV10-3
ASLKGLEGGETQY
>.|TRBJ1-5|TRBV4-1
ASSRFTGWEPQH
>TRBD2|TRBJ2-1|TRBV4-2
ASSQPVGGAGDINEQF
>.|TRBJ1-3|TRBV11-2
ASSLDRGTGNTIY
>TRBD2|TRBJ2-7|TRBV15
ATSSYRTSGVKQY
>TRBD1|TRBJ1-2|TRBV6-5
ASSYTTGSYGYT
>.|TRBJ2-7|TRBV12-1
ASSGQGAVDVHEQY
>TRBD1|TRBJ1-3|TRBV18
ASSPGQGDYSGNTIY
>.|TRBJ1-2|TRBV5-6
ASRLGRASYGYT
>TRBD2|TRBJ2-3|TRBV5-8
ASSPRLAGGDTQY
>.|TRBJ1-1|TRBV6-5
ASRNQGSSLEAF
>TRBD1|TRBJ2-7|TRBV18
ASSGKTGGWYEQY
>TRBD1|TRBJ2-6|TRBV28
ASMGRGSSGANVLT
>TRBD2|TRBJ2-1|TRBV5-4
ASSSRGTSGRGSYNEQF
>.|TRBJ2-7|TRBV6-5
ASSNSYEQY
>TRBD1|TRBJ2-1|TRBV5-1
ASSLRSDRGRPPYYNEQF
>TRBD1|TRBJ1-2|TRBV25-1
ASSPSGGEGYT
>TRBD1|TRBJ2-7|TRBV2
ASSVLQGAPAYEQY
>.|TRBJ2-1|TRBV15
ATSRDQTRRF
>.|TRBJ1-4|TRBV30
AWSGEGVPNEKLF
>TRBD1|TRBJ1-2|TRBV30
AWRVPGQGAVGT
>TRBD2|TRBJ2-2|TRBV7-9
ASSYNSGSTGELF
>.|TRBJ1-5|TRBV28
ASRGYSNQPQH
>TRBD1|TRBJ2-1|TRBV11-3
ASSLGTGGLNEQF
>.|TRBJ1-1|TRBV19
ASSSHGPGDTNTEAF
>.|TRBJ1-5|TRBV28
ASSYLTRGINQPQH
>.|TRBJ2-3|TRBV5-4
ASSLSFSVAATQY
>.|TRBJ2-1|TRBV5-1
ASSLELWQSEQF
>.|TRBJ2-5|TRBV7-3
ASSPSASSGTQY